Below are 22 T cell receptor beta chains sequenced from a single sample in a study of cytomegalovirus exposure and HLA in healthy donors. In the PCR, 60 Vbeta and 13 Jbeta primers were used. The protocol was immunoSEQ multiplex PCR, while the TCRdb copy is restricted to in-frame clones and leaves out a portion. This table has some 130,000 clones, about 70% appearing once. The sequencing sample was made of PBMCs. Receptors originate from a man aged 35 to 55 in good health and CMV-seronegative.

The V call is TRBV19, the J call TRBJ1-5; possible D gene TRBD1, 6 bases. V dropped 7 bases and J dropped 6 bases, with 13 bases sitting between them. CDR1 and CDR2 (germline): LNHDA, SQIVND (reference sequence). CDR3 length: 13 amino acids. CDR3 bases: TGTGCCAGTACCGGACAGTCAGGTCAGCCCCAGCATTTT. This translates into CASTGQSGQPQHF.

V is TRBV5-6 and J is TRBJ2-1; weak D call: TRBD1 (6 bases). The CDR3 contains 12 residues. CDR1 is SGHDT, CDR2 YYEEEE, per germline. The ends were cut back, 4 bases at V and 7 bases at J, with 9 bases in the middle. The CDR3 here is CASSHRENEQFF. Written as DNA, the CDR3 is TGTGCCAGCAGCCACAGGGAAAATGAGCAGTTCTTC.

The CDR3: CASSNWASGEETQYF. CDR3 nucleotide sequence: TGTGCCAGCTCCAATTGGGCTAGCGGAGAAGAGACCCAGTACTTC. The chain recombines TRBV7-2 with TRBJ2-5; the match to TRBD2 covers 7 bases. The CDR3 totals 15 residues. Germline V gene sequence: CDR1 SGHTA, CDR2 FQGNSA. With 8 bases clipped from V and 3 bases from J, the junction kept 12 bases outside the gene matches.

V usage is TRBV9 and J usage is TRBJ2-1; 10 bases fit TRBD1. V dropped 0 bases and J dropped 8; count of bases not matched to a gene: 8. CDR1 is SGDLS, CDR2 YYNGEE, per germline. The CDR3 contains 16 residues. CDR3 region: CASSVGGDRGLHEQFF. The CDR3 DNA reads as TGTGCCAGCAGCGTAGGGGGTGACAGGGGGCTTCATGAGCAGTTCTTC.

The J gene is TRBJ2-5, the V gene TRBV7-9; no clear D gene. The J call may be wrong; the DNA end is better matched by TRBJ2-7. Germline CDR1 is SEHNR and CDR2 is FQNEAQ (reference sequence). The CDR3 runs to 12 residues. In DNA, the CDR3 is TGTGCCAGCAGCTTAGCTACCTACGAGCAGTACTTC. This codes for CASSLATYEQYF.

The J gene is TRBJ2-5, the V gene TRBV6-8; 8 positions match TRBD1. The DNA matches TRBJ2-7 better at its end, which makes the J call doubtful. This CDR3 has 15 amino acids. Germline V lookup: CDR1 MNHGY, CDR2 SAAAGT. CDR3 DNA sequence: TGTGCCAGCAGTTATAGGGCCAGGGGGCCCTACGAGCAGTACTTC. Translation: CASSYRARGPYEQYF.

The V and J genes are TRBV1 and TRBJ1-4; the DNA was not compared with TRBD1, the D call given in the table. TRBV1 is a pseudogene locus. CDR3 length: 8 amino acids. In nucleotides, the CDR3 is TGCACCCGGCCCGGACAACTTTTT. Translation gives CTRPGQLF.

This chain joins TRBV7-2 and TRBJ1-1; tentatively, D is TRBD1 (6 bases). Trimming shortened V by 5 bases and J by 2 bases, and 15 bases separated the two germline ends. The CDR3 runs 15 residues. Germline V gene lookup returns CDR1 SGHTA and CDR2 FQGNSA. The CDR3 DNA reads TGTGCCAGCAGCCGGACAGAGGGGCTTAACACTGAAGCTTTCTTT. The encoded protein is CASSRTEGLNTEAFF.

The chain combines TRBV27 with TRBJ2-7, with a possible D match to TRBD2 (6 bases). The CDR3 covers 14 residues. The V gene lost 3 bases and the J gene lost 2 bases, with 11 bases spanning the gap. Germline assignment: CDR1 MNHEY and CDR2 SMNVEV (reference sequence). CDR3 loop: CASSLNGGAYEQYF. DNA for the CDR3: TGTGCCAGCAGTTTGAACGGAGGGGCCTACGAGCAGTACTTC.

This sequence joins TRBV19 and TRBJ1-2; 8 nucleotides match TRBD1. Germline V CDR1 and CDR2: LNHDA, SQIVND (reference sequence). The CDR3 has 14 amino acids. With 3 bases clipped from V and 2 bases from J, the junction kept 2 bases outside the gene matches. The CDR3 sequence: CASSIRQGNYGYTF. The CDR3 region has the DNA TGTGCCAGTAGTATCCGACAGGGGAACTATGGCTACACCTTC.

This chain joins TRBV4-1 and TRBJ2-2; no definite D call. This CDR3 has 16 amino acids. V lost 1 base and J 0 bases, leaving 9 bases between the germline ends. The germline V gene has CDR1 MGHRA and CDR2 YSYEKL. The chain's CDR3 is CASSQVTQTNTGELFF. The CDR3 nucleotides are TGCGCCAGCAGCCAAGTAACCCAGACGAACACCGGGGAGCTGTTTTTT.

V usage is TRBV6-5 and J usage is TRBJ1-5; D is possibly TRBD1 (5 bases). The CDR3 spans 15 residues. V lost 0 bases to trimming and J lost 2 bases, with 8 bases between them. Germline assignment: CDR1 MNHEY and CDR2 SVGAGI. CDR3 sequence: CASSYSPRGNQPQHF. Here the CDR3 DNA reads TGTGCCAGCAGTTACTCGCCCAGGGGCAATCAGCCCCAGCATTTT.

V is TRBV4-2 and J is TRBJ2-3; perhaps TRBD2 as D (5 bases). The germline V and J ends were trimmed by 6 bases and 3 bases, with 16 bases remaining between them. The CDR3 has 15 amino acids. Germline loops: CDR1 LGHNA, CDR2 YNFKEQ. The CDR3 DNA follows: TGTGCCAGCAGGCAGGTTGAGGGCCTTACAGATACGCAGTATTTT. It yields the protein CASRQVEGLTDTQYF.

The V and J genes are TRBV10-3 and TRBJ2-3; maybe TRBD2 (7 bases). Germline CDR1 and CDR2: ENHRY and SYGVKD. V dropped 7 bases and J dropped 1 base, with 15 bases sitting between them. CDR3 length equals 15 residues. CDR3 sequence: CAITKRGGGTDTQYF. The CDR3 nucleotides are TGTGCCATCACCAAGAGGGGGGGTGGCACAGATACGCAGTATTTT.

This chain joins TRBV7-9 and TRBJ2-7, with TRBD1 as a possible D gene (5 bases). Germline lookup yields CDR1 SEHNR and CDR2 FQNEAQ (reference sequence). The CDR3 totals 14 residues. Trimming left V 2 bases short and J 3 bases short, with 11 bases between. This CDR3 reads CASSLTQQVYEQYF. Here the CDR3 DNA reads TGTGCCAGCAGCTTAACGCAACAGGTCTACGAGCAGTACTTC.

The CDR3 DNA reads as TGCGCCAGCGGCTCCCCCGGGGACTCCTACGAGCAGTACTTC. Encoded protein: CASGSPGDSYEQYF. The chain links TRBV10-2 to TRBJ2-7; D is perhaps TRBD2 (5 bases). This CDR3 region has 14 residues. V was pared by 8 bases and J by 0 bases, with 14 bases between. Per germline, CDR1 WSHSY and CDR2 SAAADI.

This clone was seen once. The rearrangement joins TRBV29-1 to TRBJ2-7; possible D gene TRBD2, 7 bases. The V gene lost 3 bases and the J gene lost 6 bases, with 15 bases spanning the gap. The CDR3 is made up of 13 amino acids. From germline, CDR1 is SQVTM and CDR2 ANQGSEA. DNA for the CDR3: TGCAGCGTTGATCTCGGGGGGCGAGGCGAGCAGTACTTC. Its protein is CSVDLGGRGEQYF.

The count of this clone is one. The chain couples TRBV6-6 to TRBJ2-3; 10 bases are shared with TRBD1. The ends lost 5 bases at V and 6 bases at J; junction bases unmatched: 8. Per germline, CDR1 MNHNY and CDR2 SVGAGI (reference sequence). The CDR3 loop spans 15 amino acids. The CDR3 here is CASSPTGGNPDTQYF. The CDR3 DNA sequence: TGTGCCAGCAGTCCGACAGGGGGCAATCCGGATACGCAGTATTTT.

This clone was counted a few times. The chain uses TRBV6-5 and TRBJ1-1; D is uncertain. The V gene lost 5 bases and the J gene lost 5 bases, with 15 bases spanning the gap. This CDR3 spans 14 amino acids. Germline V lookup: CDR1 MNHEY, CDR2 SVGAGI. As DNA, the CDR3 is TGTGCCAGCAGTGCCTCCCGAGGCGGGACTGAAGCTTTCTTT. Translation: CASSASRGGTEAFF.

V usage is TRBV19 and J usage is TRBJ2-7, with TRBD1 identical over 9 bases. From germline, CDR1 is LNHDA and CDR2 SQIVND (reference sequence). The ends lost 2 bases at V and 5 bases at J; junction bases unmatched: 7. The CDR3 is 15 amino acids. DNA of the CDR3: TGTGCCAGTAGTATATTTGGGAGACAGGGGGACGAGCAGTACTTC. It translates to CASSIFGRQGDEQYF.

The rearrangement joins TRBV10-1 to TRBJ1-3, with D possibly matching TRBD1 (6 bases). CDR3 length equals 20 residues. Germline loops: CDR1 WNHNN, CDR2 SYGVQD (reference sequence). Trimming left V 5 bases short and J 0 bases short, with 26 bases between. Here the CDR3 DNA reads TGCGCCAGCAGTTTTAAAAGGGGGAAGTGGGGAAAACGCTCTGGAAACACCATATATTTT. It is translated as CASSFKRGKWGKRSGNTIYF.

The chain couples TRBV11-1 to TRBJ2-1; no clear D gene. The V gene's germline CDR1 is SGHAT and CDR2 FQDESV (reference sequence). This CDR3 region has 14 residues. Trimming stripped 3 bases from V and 5 bases from J, with 11 bases between. CDR3 in DNA: TGTGCCAGCAGCTTCGGCGGCAGACACAATGAGCAGTTCTTC. This sequence encodes CASSFGGRHNEQFF.